This TCR beta chain was sequenced in a study of shared clonotypes between healthy human individuals. Comments on this clone: Its specificity is not known.

Points from the study as a whole: Among donors, sharing of clonotypes was expected to be affected by sequencing depth. Some clonotypes were shared by all four sorted-subset donors, while others were not shared. The non-shared ones had lower generation probabilities than the shared ones.

The run depth of the assay was deep. Only in-frame clones appear in the TCRdb table, and some are missing; sequencing was by immunoSEQ multiplex PCR. The table records roughly 2 million clones, under 97% of them present only once. Sequencing was performed on naive CD4+ T cells sorted from blood. As for subset: CD45RA+ positively selected. This clonotype originated in a man younger than 35 in good health.

CDR3 amino acids: CASSSGAGGGQETQYF. The CDR3 DNA follows: TGTGCCAGCAGCTCCGGAGCGGGAGGTGGACAAGAGACCCAGTACTTC. The genes are TRBV7-9 and TRBJ2-5; 9 bases map to TRBD2. Germline V gene lookup returns CDR1 SEHNR and CDR2 FQNEAQ (reference sequence). The V gene end was trimmed by 4 bases and the J gene end by 2 bases; junction bases not matched to a gene: 8. CDR3 length: 16 residues.